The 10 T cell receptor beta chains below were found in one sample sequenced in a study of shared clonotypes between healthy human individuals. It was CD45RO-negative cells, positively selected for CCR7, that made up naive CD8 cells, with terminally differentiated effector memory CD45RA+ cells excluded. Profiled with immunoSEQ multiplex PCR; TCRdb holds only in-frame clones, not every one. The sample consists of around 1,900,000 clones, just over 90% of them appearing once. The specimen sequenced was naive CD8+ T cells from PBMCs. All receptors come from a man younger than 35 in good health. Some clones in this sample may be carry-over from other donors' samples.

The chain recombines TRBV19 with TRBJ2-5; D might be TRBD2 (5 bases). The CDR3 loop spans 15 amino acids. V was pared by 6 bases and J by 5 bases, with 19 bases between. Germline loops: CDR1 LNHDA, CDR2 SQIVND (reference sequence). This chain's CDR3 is CASRRVDGGRETQYF. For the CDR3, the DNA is TGTGCCAGTAGACGGGTCGATGGCGGGCGGGAGACCCAGTACTTC.

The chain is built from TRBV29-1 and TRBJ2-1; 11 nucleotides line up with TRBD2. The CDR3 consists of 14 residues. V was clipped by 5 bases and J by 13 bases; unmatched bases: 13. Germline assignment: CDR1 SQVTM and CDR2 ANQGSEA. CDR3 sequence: CSVMGSSGRQAQFF. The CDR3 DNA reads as TGCAGCGTTATGGGGTCTAGCGGGAGGCAGGCCCAGTTCTTC.

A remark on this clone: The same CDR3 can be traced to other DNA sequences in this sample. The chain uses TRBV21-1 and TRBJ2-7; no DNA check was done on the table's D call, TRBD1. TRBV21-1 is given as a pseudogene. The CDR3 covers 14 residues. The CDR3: CASSKGQGSYEQYF. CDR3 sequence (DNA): TGTGCCAGCAGCAAAGGGCAGGGTTCCTACGAGCAGTACTTC.

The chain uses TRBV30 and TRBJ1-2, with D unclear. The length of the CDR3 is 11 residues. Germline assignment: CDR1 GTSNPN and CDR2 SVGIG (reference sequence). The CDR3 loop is CGQVTNYGYTF. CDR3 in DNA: TGTGGTCAGGTTACTAACTATGGCTACACCTTC.

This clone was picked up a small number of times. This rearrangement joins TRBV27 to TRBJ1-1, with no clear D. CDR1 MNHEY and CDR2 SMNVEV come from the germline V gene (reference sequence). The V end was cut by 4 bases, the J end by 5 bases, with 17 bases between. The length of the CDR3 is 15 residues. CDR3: CASSSSGGAVTEAFF. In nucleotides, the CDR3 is TGTGCCAGCAGTTCTTCCGGAGGCGCGGTTACTGAAGCTTTCTTT.

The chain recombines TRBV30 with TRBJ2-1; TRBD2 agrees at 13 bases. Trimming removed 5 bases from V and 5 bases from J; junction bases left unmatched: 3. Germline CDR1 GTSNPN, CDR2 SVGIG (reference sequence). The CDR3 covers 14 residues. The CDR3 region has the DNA TGTGCCTGGGTTGGGACTAGCGGGAACAATGAGCAGTTCTTC. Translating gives CAWVGTSGNNEQFF.

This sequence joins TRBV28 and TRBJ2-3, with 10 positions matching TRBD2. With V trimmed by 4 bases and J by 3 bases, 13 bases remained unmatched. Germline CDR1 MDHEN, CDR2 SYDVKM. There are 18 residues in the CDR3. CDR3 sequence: CASSSPREREGGTDTQYF. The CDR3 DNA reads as TGTGCCAGCAGTTCTCCCAGGGAGCGGGAGGGAGGGACAGATACGCAGTATTTT. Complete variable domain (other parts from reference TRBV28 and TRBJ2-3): DVKVTQSSRYLVKRTGEKVFLECVQDMDHENMFWYRQDPGLGLRLIYFSYDVKMKEKGDIPEGYSVSREKKERFSLILESASTNQTSMYLCASSSPREREGGTDTQYFGPGTRLTVL.

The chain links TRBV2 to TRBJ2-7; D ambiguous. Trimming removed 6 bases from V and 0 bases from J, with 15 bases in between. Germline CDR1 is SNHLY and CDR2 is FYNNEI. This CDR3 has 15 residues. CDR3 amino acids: CASRDVGLSSYEQYF. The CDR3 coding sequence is TGTGCCAGCAGGGACGTGGGCCTTAGCTCCTACGAGCAGTACTTC. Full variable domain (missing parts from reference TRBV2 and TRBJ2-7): EPEVTQTPSHQVTQMGQEVILRCVPISNHLYFYWYRQILGQKVEFLVSFYNNEISEKSEIFDDQFSVERPDGSNFTLKIRSTKLEDSAMYFCASRDVGLSSYEQYFGPGTRLTVT.

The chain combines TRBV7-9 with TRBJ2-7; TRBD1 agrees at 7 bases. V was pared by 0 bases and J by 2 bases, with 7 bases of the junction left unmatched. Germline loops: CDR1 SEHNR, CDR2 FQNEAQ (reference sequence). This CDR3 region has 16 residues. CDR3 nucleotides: TGTGCCAGCAGCTTAGCCACAGGGGAGAGTCCCTACGAGCAGTACTTC. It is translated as CASSLATGESPYEQYF.

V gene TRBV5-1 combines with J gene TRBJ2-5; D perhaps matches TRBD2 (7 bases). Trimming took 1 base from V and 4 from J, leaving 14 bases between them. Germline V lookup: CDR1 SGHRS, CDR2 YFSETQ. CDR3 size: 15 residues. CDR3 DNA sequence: TGCGCCAGCAGCTTGAGGGGGGGACCCGGAGAGACCCAGTACTTC. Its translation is CASSLRGGPGETQYF.